A single count supports the clone carrying this T cell receptor (beta chain). The germline V gene has CDR1 MGHRA and CDR2 YSYEKL. Unmatched junction bases numbered 16, after V lost 6 bases and J lost 8 bases. CDR3 size: 16 residues. Authors' processing steps: Quantification of nucleated cells was approximated via reference gene primer amplification. The repertoire was sequenced with immunoSEQ multiplex PCR; TCRdb's copy has only in-frame clones and lacks some. The DNA was the basis for D and trimming; V, J and clone size are from that table. The sample includes some 150,000 clones, roughly 80% of them seen just once. This sample was taken from a study of blood T cell repertoires in COVID-19. Study background: Spain, Italy and the United States supplied samples that represented acute and convalescent COVID-19. Nucleic acid was either cDNA or gDNA, and it came from T cells, B-cell-depleted T cells, or PBMCs.

Input material: peripheral blood. The chain combines TRBV4-1 with TRBJ1-2; 9 bases are shared with TRBD1. The sequence derives from a man between 65 and 85 years old with acute or convalescent COVID-19. CDR3 in DNA: TGCGCCAGCAGAGTCCCGGGACAGGGACCGGATGGCGGCTACACCTTC. Translation gives CASRVPGQGPDGGYTF.